A single sample gave rise to the 27 T cell receptor beta chains below, sequenced in a study of T-cell reconstitution after alpha-beta-depleted transplantation in children. Unique molecular identifiers featured in how the TCRbeta library was prepared. Each CDR3 protein is one row after TCRdb ran MiXCR on the PCR reads. This repertoire shows roughly 670,000 distinct CDR3 sequences, around 13% found once; its top ten account for 0.65% to 0.9%. Material: PBMCs, obtained before TCRalphabeta/CD19-depleted stem cell transplant. These receptors were obtained from a girl aged 2 to 10 with congenital amegakaryocytic thrombocytopenia, due to receive a stem cell transplant.

This clonotype was seen a handful of times. The V call is TRBV7-9, the J call TRBJ1-3, with D hard to call. V shed 4 bases and J shed 2 bases, with 18 bases lying between them. This CDR3 comprises 17 residues. From germline, CDR1 is SEHNR and CDR2 FQNEAQ (reference sequence). This chain's CDR3 is CASSSTSGPGTGNTIYF. CDR3 DNA sequence: TGTGCCAGCAGCTCGACATCGGGCCCCGGGACTGGAAACACCATATATTTT.

Ten or more counts support this clonotype. The CDR3 reads CSARDGGSYDEAFF. The CDR3 DNA is TGCAGTGCTAGAGATGGGGGGAGTTACGACGAAGCTTTCTTT. V usage is TRBV20-1 and J usage is TRBJ1-1; maybe TRBD1 (5 bases). This CDR3 spans 14 amino acids. Germline lookup yields CDR1 DFQATT and CDR2 SNEGSKA (reference sequence). Trimming took 0 bases from V and 8 from J, leaving 16 bases between them.

Details on this clonotype: A clone one base away is much larger, so this may be a read error. The chain is built from TRBV27 and TRBJ2-1, with a possible D match to TRBD2 (5 bases). Looked up from germline, CDR1 is MNHEY and CDR2 is SMNVEV (reference sequence). This CDR3 spans 14 amino acids. Trimming pared 6 bases from V and 5 bases from J, leaving 14 bases between. The CDR3 protein is CASSRGGSDNEQFF. CDR3 DNA sequence: TGTGCCAGCAGCCGCGGCGGGTCCGACAATGAGCAGTTCTTC.

About this clonotype: One end of the junction varies from germline; a read error may be responsible. V and J are TRBV20-1 and TRBJ2-7; D possibly corresponds to TRBD1 (6 bases). The CDR3 consists of 12 residues. Germline V gene sequence: CDR1 DFQATT, CDR2 SNEGSKA (reference sequence). CDR3 region: CSARTLSSGAVF. CDR3 sequence (DNA): TGCAGTGCTAGAACTCTCAGTTCAGGGGCGGTTTTC.

The genes are TRBV7-9 and TRBJ1-1; 7 bases agree with TRBD1. The CDR3 consists of 16 residues. Trimming removed 1 base from V and 5 bases from J; junction bases left unmatched: 10. Per germline, CDR1 SEHNR and CDR2 FQNEAQ (reference sequence). The DNA for the CDR3 is TGTGCCAGCAGCTTAGAGGGGGCCCCCAGCCGGACTGAAGCTTTCTTT. The encoded protein is CASSLEGAPSRTEAFF.

This clonotype was detected a few times. The rearrangement links TRBV7-9 to TRBJ2-3, with TRBD1 identical over 10 bases. Germline values: CDR1 SEHNR, CDR2 FQNEAQ (reference sequence). The CDR3 is 17 amino acids. The ends lost 4 bases at V and 2 bases at J; junction bases unmatched: 9. The CDR3 is CASSSYSGTGATDTQYF. The CDR3 nucleotides read TGTGCCAGCAGCTCCTATTCCGGGACAGGGGCCACAGATACGCAGTATTTT.

This clonotype occurred a few times. The chain joins TRBV20-1 to TRBJ2-7, with 7 bases that match TRBD2. CDR1 is DFQATT and CDR2 is SNEGSKA in the germline V gene (reference sequence). The CDR3 runs 12 residues. V lost 6 bases and J lost 2; bases outside the gene matches: 4. The CDR3 nucleotides read TGCAGTGCCGCTAGCGGACCCTACGAGCAGTACTTC. The encoded protein is CSAASGPYEQYF.

This clonotype was detected many times. The chain employs TRBV27 and TRBJ2-1; weak D call: TRBD2 (6 bases). Per the germline V gene, CDR1 is MNHEY and CDR2 is SMNVEV (reference sequence). V was clipped by 5 bases and J by 5 bases, with 16 bases between them. The CDR3 is 15 residues long. This chain's CDR3 is CASSTLGGSDNEQFF. The DNA for the CDR3 is TGTGCCAGCAGTACTCTGGGGGGTTCAGACAATGAGCAGTTCTTC.

There are many counts of this clonotype. The chain combines TRBV11-3 with TRBJ2-4, with unresolved D. V gave up 5 bases and J gave up 15 bases, with 11 bases separating them. In germline, CDR1 is SGHNT, CDR2 YENEEA. The CDR3 loop spans 10 amino acids. CDR3 sequence (DNA): TGTGCCAGCAGCGCAAGACGGCTGTACTTC. Its protein is CASSARRLYF.

This clonotype was picked up many times. The chain carries TRBV6-1 and TRBJ2-2; D is possibly TRBD1 (6 bases). Germline values: CDR1 MNHNS, CDR2 SASEGT. This CDR3 region has 14 residues. Trimming removed 11 bases at V and 1 base at J, with 14 bases between. Here the CDR3 reads CASSGTLNTGELFF. The DNA of the CDR3 is TGTGCCTCCTCCGGGACACTGAACACCGGGGAGCTGTTTTTT.

This clonotype has at least ten counts. Mismatch with germline at one junction end may stem from a read error. The chain recombines TRBV12-3 or TRBV12-4 with TRBJ2-1; weak D call: TRBD2 (5 bases). CDR3 length: 11 residues. The CDR3 DNA reads TGTGCCAGCAGTGTAGCGTTTGAGCAGTTCTTC. Residues: CASSVAFEQFF.

CDR3 amino acids: CASSPQGTNEQYF. Written as DNA, the CDR3 is TGTGCCAGCAGCCCCCAGGGTACCAACGAGCAGTACTTC. This chain joins TRBV7-9 and TRBJ2-7, with TRBD1 as a possible D gene (5 bases). The CDR3 consists of 13 residues. Germline values: CDR1 SEHNR, CDR2 FQNEAQ (reference sequence). V was trimmed by 5 bases and J by 5 bases, leaving 13 bases between them.

This sequence joins TRBV20-1 and TRBJ2-1; 7 bases agree with TRBD2. This CDR3 region has 18 residues. Germline assignment: CDR1 DFQATT and CDR2 SNEGSKA (reference sequence). V lost 1 base to trimming and J lost 4 bases; unmatched junction nucleotides: 16. The CDR3: CSARGTTGGSYRYNEQFF. CDR3 nucleotide sequence: TGCAGTGCTAGAGGTACAACGGGAGGTTCCTATAGATACAATGAGCAGTTCTTC.

This clonotype was seen repeatedly, ten times or more. V is TRBV10-3 and J is TRBJ2-2; D may be TRBD1 (5 bases). With 6 bases removed from V and 5 bases from J, the gap between germline ends came to 13 bases. This CDR3 has 14 residues. In germline, CDR1 is ENHRY, CDR2 SYGVKD. The CDR3 nucleotides are TGTGCCATCAGGGACGCCAGGGAAACCGGGGAGCTGTTTTTT. Translated, it gives CAIRDARETGELFF.

This clonotype was seen only a few times. V and J are TRBV29-1 and TRBJ2-1; no clear D. Germline loops: CDR1 SQVTM, CDR2 ANQGSEA. The length of the CDR3 is 18 residues. V lost 2 bases, J lost 4 bases, and 24 bases lay in between. The CDR3 DNA sequence: TGCAGCGTTGAACCGCTATCCGGATTGGCGGAAGGATACAATGAGCAGTTCTTC. Its protein product is CSVEPLSGLAEGYNEQFF.

This clonotype came up many times. A junction end diverges from the germline sequence, so it may reflect a read error. V usage is TRBV4-1 and J usage is TRBJ2-7; 12 bases match TRBD2. Germline V CDR1 and CDR2: MGHRA, YSYEKL. This CDR3 contains 15 residues. As DNA, the CDR3 is TGCGCCAGCAGCCAAGTTCATCTAGCGGGAGGGCCCGGGGACTTC. Translated, it gives CASSQVHLAGGPGDF.

This clonotype showed up many times. The chain combines TRBV28 with TRBJ1-6, with 9 bases fitting TRBD1. Losses at the gene ends were 5 bases for V and 7 bases for J; bases not matched to a gene: 12. CDR3 length: 17 residues. Germline loops: CDR1 MDHEN, CDR2 SYDVKM. The DNA of the CDR3 is TGTGCCAGCAGTAACATTCGGACAGGGGACGTGAATTCACCCCTCCACTTT. Residues: CASSNIRTGDVNSPLHF.

This clonotype was detected a few times. This rearrangement joins TRBV7-8 to TRBJ2-1; 9 bases map to TRBD1. The CDR3 sequence is 17 residues long. V shed 4 bases, J shed 2 bases, and the junction held 9 bases outside the gene matches. Looked up from germline, CDR1 is SGHVS and CDR2 is FQNEAQ. The CDR3 reads CASSSPPGTGTYNEQFF. The CDR3 DNA reads TGTGCCAGCAGCTCCCCCCCCGGGACAGGGACCTACAATGAGCAGTTCTTC.

J is TRBJ2-3 and V is TRBV5-1, with 9 bases lining up with TRBD2. V trimming: 5 bases; J trimming: 2 bases; junction bases outside the gene matches: 15. From germline, CDR1 is SGHRS and CDR2 YFSETQ. CDR3 length equals 18 residues. The CDR3 DNA is TGCGCCAGCAGTATATCTCTAGCGGGACGATGGTACACAGATACGCAGTATTTT. Translated, it gives CASSISLAGRWYTDTQYF. The variable domain in full, with the rest retrieved from reference TRBV5-1 and TRBJ2-3, is KAGVTQTPRYLIKTRGQQVTLSCSPISGHRSVSWYQQTPGQGLQFLFEYFSETQRNKGNFPGRFSGRQFSNSRSEMNVSTLELGDSALYLCASSISLAGRWYTDTQYFGPGTRLTVL.

This clonotype was observed a few times. The chain is built from TRBV20-1 and TRBJ2-5; D remains unclear. Germline V gene lookup returns CDR1 DFQATT and CDR2 SNEGSKA (reference sequence). V was pared by 3 bases and J by 4 bases, with 9 bases between. This CDR3 has 12 amino acids. The CDR3: CSASAERETQYF. The DNA of the CDR3 is TGCAGTGCTAGCGCTGAGCGAGAGACCCAGTACTTC.

The chain couples TRBV19 to TRBJ2-6; a possible D gene is TRBD2 (5 bases). With 3 bases removed from V and 16 bases from J, the gap between germline ends came to 13 bases. This CDR3 region has 12 residues. Looked up from germline, CDR1 is LNHDA and CDR2 is SQIVND (reference sequence). CDR3 residues: CASSMTDFLLTF. CDR3 in DNA: TGTGCCAGTAGTATGACGGACTTTCTTCTGACTTTC.

This clonotype was seen at least ten times. V and J are TRBV29-1 and TRBJ2-1, with TRBD1 as a possible D gene (5 bases). CDR1 is SQVTM, CDR2 ANQGSEA, per germline. The CDR3 covers 12 residues. The V and J ends lost 3 bases and 6 bases respectively, with 9 bases between them. CDR3 protein: CSVDATVNEQFF. CDR3 DNA: TGCAGCGTTGACGCGACAGTCAATGAGCAGTTCTTC.

This clonotype occurred many times. The rearrangement links TRBV5-1 to TRBJ2-2; 10 positions match TRBD2. Germline V gene data show CDR1 as SGHRS and CDR2 as YFSETQ. Trimming cost V 0 bases and J 7 bases; bases outside gene matches: 6. There are 16 residues in the CDR3. CDR3 DNA: TGCGCCAGCAGCTTGGGGGGACTAGCGAGGCGCGGGGAGCTGTTTTTT. This gives the protein CASSLGGLARRGELFF.

The rearrangement uses TRBV29-1 and TRBJ1-2; weak D call: TRBD1 (5 bases). This CDR3 region has 13 residues. The ends were cut back, 4 bases at V and 6 bases at J, with 15 bases in the middle. Germline assignment: CDR1 SQVTM and CDR2 ANQGSEA. This CDR3 reads CSVVGQGLDGYTF. The CDR3, as DNA: TGCAGCGTTGTCGGGCAGGGTCTTGATGGCTACACCTTC.

This clonotype was counted ten times or more. This chain links TRBV12-3 or TRBV12-4 with TRBJ1-1, with no clear D. Trimming left V 3 bases short and J 3 bases short, with 11 bases between. CDR3 length equals 14 residues. The CDR3 protein is CASSFGWMDTEAFF. CDR3 bases: TGTGCCAGCAGTTTCGGATGGATGGACACTGAAGCTTTCTTT.

There are a few counts of this clonotype. V gene TRBV20-1 combines with J gene TRBJ1-1; 8 nucleotides line up with TRBD1. The CDR3 is 13 residues long. Germline trimming cut 6 bases from V and 0 bases from J; bases unmatched to any gene: 3. Germline V CDR1 and CDR2: DFQATT, SNEGSKA (reference sequence). The CDR3 spells CSAQGALNTEAFF. In DNA, the CDR3 is TGCAGTGCGCAGGGGGCCTTGAACACTGAAGCTTTCTTT.

This clonotype was seen at least ten times. The rearrangement uses TRBV5-1 and TRBJ2-7; 9 positions match TRBD1. Germline values: CDR1 SGHRS, CDR2 YFSETQ. This CDR3 contains 15 residues. V gave up 1 base and J gave up 2 bases; unmatched junction bases: 4. The CDR3, as DNA: TGCGCCAGCAGCTTGTGGGGGACAGGGCCCTACGAGCAGTACTTC. It translates to CASSLWGTGPYEQYF.